The 13 T cell receptor beta chains presented below share a single source sample, sequenced in a study of memory CD4+ T cells and cytomegalovirus serostatus. This table comes from immunoSEQ multiplex PCR, and its TCRdb copy is limited to in-frame clones, with some not included. The sample has about 41,000 clones, roughly three quarters seen once. The sort gate was single viable CD3+CD4+CD8-CD45RO+ cells for memory CD4+ T cells. Sequencing was carried out using memory CD4+ T cells from blood. The origin of the receptors is an adult in good health and CMV-seronegative.

The chain has TRBV18 and TRBJ1-3, with D uncertain. The CDR3 sequence is 14 residues long. Trimming shortened V by 6 bases and J by 2 bases, and 11 bases separated the two germline ends. Looked up from germline, CDR1 is KGHSH and CDR2 is LQKENI. The CDR3 DNA sequence: TGTGCCAGCTCCCCCGAAAGAGCTGGAAACACCATATATTTT. This gives the protein CASSPERAGNTIYF.

The J gene is TRBJ2-6, the V gene TRBV19, with D perhaps being TRBD1 or TRBD2 (5 bases each). The V gene lost 7 bases and the J gene lost 0 bases, with 7 bases spanning the gap. Germline V lookup: CDR1 LNHDA, CDR2 SQIVND (reference sequence). This CDR3 is 14 amino acids long. CDR3 DNA: TGTGCCAGTAAGGGGAGCTCTGGGGCCAACGTCCTGACTTTC. It encodes CASKGSSGANVLTF. Full variable domain (remainder filled in from reference TRBV19 and TRBJ2-6): DGGITQSPKYLFRKEGQNVTLSCEQNLNHDAMYWYRQDPGQGLRLIYYSQIVNDFQKGDIAEGYSVSREKKESFPLTVTSAQKNPTAFYLCASKGSSGANVLTFGAGSRLTVL.

V and J are TRBV5-1 and TRBJ2-7; a weak D match, TRBD1 (6 bases). The CDR3 runs 14 residues. The V and J ends lost 0 bases and 6 bases respectively, with 13 bases between them. Germline V gene sequence: CDR1 SGHRS, CDR2 YFSETQ. This CDR3 reads CASSLGDDRSEQYF. The CDR3 bases are TGCGCCAGCAGCTTGGGGGACGACAGGAGCGAGCAGTACTTC.

The chain employs TRBV11-1 and TRBJ1-1; D not resolved. Deletions cut 3 bases from V and 3 bases from J, with 11 bases between. This CDR3 is 14 amino acids long. Per the germline V gene, CDR1 is SGHAT and CDR2 is FQDESV (reference sequence). The CDR3 region is CASSFLGVDTEAFF. The CDR3 DNA reads as TGTGCCAGCAGCTTTCTAGGAGTGGACACTGAAGCTTTCTTT.

The chain couples TRBV18 to TRBJ1-1; tentatively, D is TRBD1 (5 bases). Germline V gene data show CDR1 as KGHSH and CDR2 as LQKENI. The CDR3 length is 14 residues. With 3 bases removed from V and 0 bases from J, the gap between germline ends came to 8 bases. In DNA form, the CDR3 reads TGTGCCAGCTCACCCAGGGCGATGAACACTGAAGCTTTCTTT. It is translated as CASSPRAMNTEAFF.

This chain's CDR3 is CASSWDSSTDTQYF. CDR3 bases: TGCGCCAGCAGCTGGGACAGTAGCACAGATACGCAGTATTTT. This chain joins TRBV5-1 and TRBJ2-3, with 7 nucleotides matching TRBD1. With V trimmed by 3 bases and J by 0 bases, 1 base remained unmatched. Looked up from germline, CDR1 is SGHRS and CDR2 is YFSETQ. The CDR3 contains 14 residues.

The rearrangement links TRBV5-6 to TRBJ1-1; no reliable D call. The germline gives CDR1 SGHDT, CDR2 YYEEEE. This CDR3 has 14 amino acids. V lost 1 base to trimming and J lost 4 bases, with 11 bases between them. The CDR3 DNA sequence: TGTGCCAGCAGCTTGCTACGTGGTGGCACTGAAGCTTTCTTT. Its translation: CASSLLRGGTEAFF.

This clone has only one observation. V usage is TRBV7-2 and J usage is TRBJ2-5; 7 nucleotides line up with TRBD1. V dropped 5 bases and J dropped 3; count of bases not matched to a gene: 3. Germline CDR1 and CDR2: SGHTA and FQGNSA. The CDR3 is 13 amino acids. CDR3 amino acids: CASSLDREETQYF. CDR3 in DNA: TGTGCCAGCAGCCTTGACAGGGAAGAGACCCAGTACTTC.

V usage is TRBV7-9 and J usage is TRBJ2-7, with D unclear. The CDR3 consists of 13 residues. Germline V gives CDR1 SEHNR, CDR2 FQNEAQ (reference sequence). V dropped 4 bases and J dropped 3 bases, with 10 bases sitting between them. CDR3 region: CASSSGRYYEQYF. The DNA of the CDR3 is TGTGCCAGCAGCTCAGGACGGTACTACGAGCAGTACTTC.

The chain has TRBV29-1 and TRBJ1-5, with 7 bases lining up with TRBD1. The trim removed 0 bases at V and 0 bases at J, leaving 5 bases unmatched. CDR1 SQVTM and CDR2 ANQGSEA come from the germline V gene. The CDR3 contains 16 residues. The CDR3, as DNA: TGCAGCGTTGAAGACAGGGGGTATTCTAGCAATCAGCCCCAGCATTTT. This encodes CSVEDRGYSSNQPQHF. The full variable domain, its missing parts supplied by reference TRBV29-1 and TRBJ1-5, is SAVISQKPSRDICQRGTSLTIQCQVDSQVTMMFWYRQQPGQSLTLIATANQGSEATYESGFVIDKFPISRPNLTFSTLTVSNMSPEDSSIYLCSVEDRGYSSNQPQHFGDGTRLSIL.

This chain uses TRBV2 with TRBJ1-1; the D is unclear. Germline CDR1 reads SNHLY; CDR2 reads FYNNEI. The V gene lost 4 bases and the J gene lost 1 base, with 10 bases spanning the gap. The CDR3 loop spans 14 amino acids. The CDR3 region is CASSVAAENTEAFF. CDR3 DNA: TGTGCCAGCAGTGTTGCCGCGGAGAACACTGAAGCTTTCTTT. The complete variable domain, with remaining parts taken from reference TRBV2 and TRBJ1-1, reads EPEVTQTPSHQVTQMGQEVILRCVPISNHLYFYWYRQILGQKVEFLVSFYNNEISEKSEIFDDQFSVERPDGSNFTLKIRSTKLEDSAMYFCASSVAAENTEAFFGQGTRLTVV.

CDR3 coding DNA: TGTGCCAGTAGTGAGGGGCAGGGAAGGGGCTACGAGCAGTACTTC. Amino acids: CASSEGQGRGYEQYF. The chain uses TRBV19 and TRBJ2-7, with D perhaps TRBD1 or TRBD2 (5 bases each). Per germline, CDR1 LNHDA and CDR2 SQIVND (reference sequence). Trimming stripped 5 bases from V and 3 bases from J, with 17 bases between. The CDR3 totals 15 residues.

V and J are TRBV11-1 and TRBJ2-1, with D perhaps matching TRBD1 (5 bases). The CDR3 consists of 16 residues. Germline V CDR1 and CDR2: SGHAT, FQDESV (reference sequence). Trimming cost V 2 bases and J 8 bases, with 19 bases left between them. CDR3 DNA sequence: TGTGCCAGCAGCTTAAAAGTCGCGAGACAGAGCCATGAGCAGTTCTTC. Protein: CASSLKVARQSHEQFF.